Described below is a single T cell receptor (beta chain) sequence and its context. Its antigen is not identified. This specimen belongs to a study of T cells in Graves' hyperthyroidism and ophthalmopathy. V lost 5 bases, J lost 1 base, and 11 bases lay in between. The CDR3 covers 13 residues. Looked up from germline, CDR1 is GTSNPN and CDR2 is SVGIG (reference sequence). RNA transcripts gave rise to amplified TCR beta CDR3 regions. First-round RT-PCR of the TCR CDR3 relied on the HTBI primer set. TCRdb analysed the multiplex PCR reads with MiXCR anew, one entry per CDR3 protein. Here the sample spans 700,000 to 950,000 distinct CDR3 sequences, about 35% being singletons. Study-level results: Clonotypes that were expanded in thyroid above 0.001 mostly appeared in blood too.

The study defined stable Graves' hyperthyroidism as no ophthalmopathy progression within 18 months. Hyperthyroidism, newly diagnosed and lasting under 2 months, affected patients aged 18 to 65. Material for sequencing was blood. The chain combines TRBV30 with TRBJ1-1; D possibly corresponds to TRBD1 (6 bases). This receptor was obtained from a woman aged 35 to 49 with Graves' hyperthyroidism. In DNA, the CDR3 is TGTGCCTGGGACGACAGGAGGAACACTGAAGCTTTCTTT. Its protein product is CAWDDRRNTEAFF.